This is a list of T cell receptor beta chains from one sample in a study of cytomegalovirus exposure and HLA in healthy donors. Sequencing was performed with immunoSEQ multiplex PCR; in TCRdb, only in-frame clones are kept and a portion is missing. The sample includes about 130,000 clones, approximately 79% of them seen just once. The source material was PBMCs. The receptors were sampled from a man between 18 and 29 years old in good health and CMV-seropositive. CDR3s include the opening cysteine and the closing phenylalanine or tryptophan. A D gene is named only where the DNA matches it firmly. The size entry is marked missing in some rows and otherwise reads once, few, many or a size class.

>TRBV27|once|TRBJ2-7|TRBD1
CASSLSGTGVSYEQYF
TGTGCCAGCAGTCTCTCCGGGACAGGGGTGTCCTACGAGCAGTACTTC
>TRBV19|.|TRBJ1-3|.
CASSPSASSGNTIYF
TGTGCCAGTAGTCCATCCGCGAGCTCTGGAAACACCATATATTTT
>TRBV7-3|.|TRBJ2-1|.
CASSPVAVSYNEQFF
TGTGCCAGCAGCCCCGTGGCAGTCTCCTACAATGAGCAGTTCTTC
>TRBV7-8|.|TRBJ2-7|.
CASRSGTTFGEQYF
TGTGCCAGCAGATCCGGGACAACCTTTGGTGAGCAGTACTTC
>TRBV27|.|TRBJ1-5|.
CASSIGGPNQPQHF
TGTGCCAGCAGTATTGGGGGCCCCAATCAGCCCCAGCATTTT
>TRBV5-4|.|TRBJ2-7|TRBD1
CASSLDATGIPKYF
TGTGCCAGCAGCTTGGACGCGACAGGGATCCCTAAGTACTTC
>TRBV6-7|once|TRBJ1-2|TRBD1
CASSYSRDRGLTNYGYTF
TGTGCCAGCAGTTACTCGAGGGACAGGGGGCTTACTAACTATGGCTACACCTTC
>TRBV6-1|few|TRBJ2-7|.
CASSLWTVGPYEQYF
TGTGCCAGCAGCCTCTGGACTGTCGGGCCCTACGAGCAGTACTTC
>TRBV27|.|TRBJ1-1|.
CASSHPGGIAFF
TGTGCCAGCAGTCACCCGGGGGGAATAGCTTTCTTT
>TRBV7-3|.|TRBJ2-7|.
CASSQHQSGEQYF
TGTGCCAGCAGCCAACACCAGTCGGGCGAGCAGTACTTC
>TRBV28|.|TRBJ2-7|.
CASSGDGRLQYF
TGTGCCAGCAGCGGAGACGGCCGATTGCAGTACTTC
>TRBV5-6|once|TRBJ1-1|.
CASSYRETEAFF
TGTGCCAGCAGCTACAGGGAGACTGAAGCTTTCTTT
>TRBV28|.|TRBJ2-6|.
CASSLIRGTGANVLTF
TGTGCCAGCAGTTTAATCAGGGGCACTGGGGCCAACGTCCTGACTTTC
>TRBV9|.|TRBJ2-7|.
CASSVEVSPTYEQYF
TGTGCCAGCAGCGTAGAAGTAAGTCCTACCTACGAGCAGTACTTC
>TRBV4-2|few|TRBJ2-3|TRBD1
CASSQWGQGYTQYF
TGTGCCAGCAGCCAATGGGGACAGGGATATACGCAGTATTTT
>TRBV4-1|.|TRBJ1-2|.
CASSLQGIGGYGYTF
TGCGCCAGCAGCCTCCAGGGGATAGGGGGCTATGGCTACACCTTC
>TRBV7-6|.|TRBJ2-7|TRBD2
CASSLGTSGNYEQYF
TGTGCCAGCAGCTTAGGGACTAGCGGAAACTACGAGCAGTACTTC
>TRBV28|.|TRBJ1-1|TRBD1
CASSTPTGGEAFF
TGTGCCAGCAGTACCCCGACAGGGGGTGAAGCTTTCTTT
>TRBV6-5|.|TRBJ1-1|TRBD1
CASSYIVGQGDTEAFF
TGTGCTAGCAGTTACATAGTGGGACAGGGGGACACTGAAGCTTTCTTT
>TRBV27|few|TRBJ2-7|.
CASRRDKSGRSYEQYF
TGTGCCAGCAGACGAGACAAGTCTGGTAGATCCTACGAGCAGTACTTC
>TRBV5-1|few|TRBJ2-3|.
CASSLERLDTDTQYF
TGCGCCAGCAGCTTGGAAAGACTAGACACAGATACGCAGTATTTT
>TRBV30|.|TRBJ2-7|TRBD2
CAWGLAGGVYEQYF
TGTGCCTGGGGCTTAGCGGGAGGGGTATACGAGCAGTACTTC
>TRBV2|.|TRBJ2-7|.
CASSEPPHPVSFSYEQYF
TGTGCCAGCAGTGAACCCCCCCATCCGGTTAGCTTCTCCTACGAGCAGTACTTC
>TRBV12-2|.|TRBJ2-4|.
CASRPRDIPFIYIQYF
TGTGCAAGTCGCCCGAGGGACATCCCCTTTATATACATTCAGTACTTC
>TRBV7-9|.|TRBJ1-3|.
CASSGSTGNTIYF
TGTGCCAGTAGTGGGAGTACTGGAAACACCATATATTTT
>TRBV7-6|once|TRBJ2-2|.
CASSRNRGGPTGELFF
TGTGCCAGCAGCCGAAACAGGGGGGGTCCCACCGGGGAGCTGTTTTTT
>TRBV18|once|TRBJ1-5|.
CASSPTGRPQPQHF
TGTGCCAGCTCACCCACCGGGAGGCCTCAGCCCCAGCATTTT
>TRBV2|.|TRBJ2-7|.
CASRHKRDTHTYEQYF
TGTGCCAGCAGGCACAAGAGGGACACGCACACCTACGAGCAGTACTTC
>TRBV28|.|TRBJ1-4|.
CASSLRGLELFF
TGTGCCAGCAGTTTACGAGGACTAGAACTGTTTTTT
>TRBV30|.|TRBJ2-7|TRBD1
CAWIPNRGEQYF
TGTGCCTGGATCCCGAACAGGGGCGAGCAGTACTTC
>TRBV10-3|.|TRBJ2-7|TRBD2
CAIRTFNSGSVHEQYF
TGTGCCATCAGAACCTTTAATAGCGGGAGCGTCCACGAGCAGTACTTC
>TRBV18|.|TRBJ2-1|TRBD2
CASSPVLAGGNEQFF
TGTGCCAGCTCACCGGTACTAGCGGGAGGCAATGAGCAGTTCTTC
>TRBV15|.|TRBJ2-7|TRBD1
CATSRDRAGGYEQYF
TGTGCCACCAGCAGAGACCGGGCAGGGGGCTACGAGCAGTACTTC
>TRBV11-2|.|TRBJ2-3|.
CASSYRPPDTQYF
TGTGCCAGCAGCTACAGACCCCCGGATACGCAGTATTTT
>TRBV19|.|TRBJ2-2|.
CASSMIRGGGTGELFF
TGTGCCAGTAGTATGATCCGCGGGGGCGGCACCGGGGAGCTGTTTTTT
>TRBV19|.|TRBJ2-7|TRBD2
CASSRAGGQRSSYEQYF
TGTGCCAGTAGTCGAGCGGGAGGGCAGAGGAGCTCCTACGAGCAGTACTTC
>TRBV28|.|TRBJ1-5|.
CASSYIEAGNQPQHF
TGTGCCAGCAGTTATATAGAGGCTGGCAATCAGCCCCAGCATTTT
>TRBV5-1|.|TRBJ2-3|TRBD1
CASSLGQGAPDTQYF
TGCGCCAGCAGCTTGGGACAGGGGGCGCCGGATACGCAGTATTTT
>TRBV27|.|TRBJ1-1|.
CASSLVGTVWMNTEAFF
TGTGCCAGCAGTTTAGTGGGCACAGTCTGGATGAACACTGAAGCTTTCTTT
>TRBV5-1|.|TRBJ1-4|.
CASSFTGTGEKLFF
TGCGCCAGCAGCTTTACAGGGACGGGCGAAAAACTGTTTTTT
>TRBV30|.|TRBJ1-1|.
CAWSYPGYPEAFF
TGTGCCTGGAGCTATCCAGGGTACCCTGAAGCTTTCTTT
>TRBV10-1|.|TRBJ2-2|TRBD1
CASRDRGTGELFF
TGCGCCAGCCGGGACAGGGGGACCGGGGAGCTGTTTTTT
>TRBV2|many|TRBJ1-2|.
CASDRGYGYTF
TGTGCCAGTGACAGAGGCTATGGCTACACCTTC
>TRBV6-5|.|TRBJ2-1|.
CASSKTGNEQFF
TGTGCCAGCAGTAAGACAGGAAACGAGCAGTTCTTC